The rows below give T cell receptor beta chains drawn from one sample of a study of naive and memory T cell subsets. TCRdb reprocessed the UMI-ligation and nested PCR reads via MiXCR and lists one record per CDR3 protein. The sample lists some 150,000 distinct CDR3 sequences, approximately 17% occurring once. Sequenced sample: naive CD4+ T cells from blood. The receptor source for this set is a human donor in good health. Both conserved end residues are trimmed from each CDR3. The order of the fields is CDR3 protein, V gene, CDR3 length, J gene.

CDR3: SVRSTRREQY; V: TRBV29-1; length: 10; J: TRBJ2-7
CDR3: ASSLTSTGNEQY; V: TRBV7-3; length: 12; J: TRBJ2-7
CDR3: SVVQDRTEAF; V: TRBV29-1; length: 10; J: TRBJ1-1
CDR3: ASSQYSSTDTQY; V: TRBV12-3/TRBV12-4; length: 12; J: TRBJ2-3
CDR3: ASSLVGQEVEAF; V: TRBV7-9; length: 12; J: TRBJ1-1
CDR3: ASSQAGGPNTGELF; V: TRBV4-2; length: 14; J: TRBJ2-2
CDR3: AISEADRYNSPLH; V: TRBV10-3; length: 13; J: TRBJ1-6
CDR3: ASGLEQGTEAF; V: TRBV12-5; length: 11; J: TRBJ1-1
CDR3: SARGAVQGPDSPLH; V: TRBV20-1; length: 14; J: TRBJ1-6
CDR3: ASSFLDIRIGELF; V: TRBV6-1; length: 13; J: TRBJ2-2
CDR3: AISEARTLGEQY; V: TRBV10-3; length: 12; J: TRBJ2-7
CDR3: ASSLAGSVSYNEQF; V: TRBV7-2; length: 14; J: TRBJ2-1
CDR3: ASSSPPGTPRFSDTQY; V: TRBV7-2; length: 16; J: TRBJ2-3
CDR3: ASSLGTGGREQY; V: TRBV30; length: 12; J: TRBJ2-7
CDR3: ASSPRTGAGDTQY; V: TRBV5-5; length: 13; J: TRBJ2-3
CDR3: SAREPGLAGEGAETQY; V: TRBV20-1; length: 16; J: TRBJ2-5
CDR3: SARDPRAPIQETQY; V: TRBV20-1; length: 14; J: TRBJ2-5
CDR3: ASTYSGTGDQPQH; V: TRBV12-3/TRBV12-4; length: 13; J: TRBJ1-5
CDR3: SARDLSAAQGSEKLF; V: TRBV20-1; length: 15; J: TRBJ1-4
CDR3: ASSAENTGELF; V: TRBV2; length: 11; J: TRBJ2-2
CDR3: ASSQDFRPRSHQPQH; V: TRBV4-1; length: 15; J: TRBJ1-5
CDR3: ASSAAGARAPADTQY; V: TRBV2; length: 15; J: TRBJ2-3
CDR3: ASSVAGSGNTIY; V: TRBV9; length: 12; J: TRBJ1-3
CDR3: ASSYSGFRTNEKLF; V: TRBV6-5; length: 14; J: TRBJ1-4
CDR3: ASSSTGGPTEAF; V: TRBV12-3/TRBV12-4; length: 12; J: TRBJ1-1
CDR3: ATLRDQGGNEQF; V: TRBV10-3; length: 12; J: TRBJ2-1
CDR3: ASSALGLAGGSYNEQF; V: TRBV5-1; length: 16; J: TRBJ2-1
CDR3: ASSARGSGANVLT; V: TRBV5-6; length: 13; J: TRBJ2-6
CDR3: ASSGGAGQIITLRSNVLT; V: TRBV12-3/TRBV12-4; length: 18; J: TRBJ2-6
CDR3: ASSYSFSRQRTGSGANVLT; V: TRBV6-2/TRBV6-3; length: 19; J: TRBJ2-6
CDR3: SASRLAVYNEQF; V: TRBV20-1; length: 12; J: TRBJ2-1
CDR3: ASSWTGGSGNTIY; V: TRBV12-3/TRBV12-4; length: 13; J: TRBJ1-3
CDR3: ASGPRLAGGRDEQF; V: TRBV12-5; length: 14; J: TRBJ2-1
CDR3: ASRRGGEQF; V: TRBV2; length: 9; J: TRBJ2-1
CDR3: ASSLAGAVNTEAF; V: TRBV7-2; length: 13; J: TRBJ1-1
CDR3: ASSPRLAGGYTQY; V: TRBV7-2; length: 13; J: TRBJ2-3
CDR3: ASSLPGRGTDTQY; V: TRBV5-4; length: 13; J: TRBJ2-3
CDR3: TSSSPSGTSAYEQY; V: TRBV5-4; length: 14; J: TRBJ2-7
CDR3: ASSHPTNRDTGELF; V: TRBV23-1; length: 14; J: TRBJ2-2
CDR3: SVEPTSGVKQQY; V: TRBV29-1; length: 12; J: TRBJ2-7
CDR3: AISGGGQGMNTEAF; V: TRBV10-3; length: 14; J: TRBJ1-1
CDR3: ASSLESGRSSYEQY; V: TRBV5-1; length: 14; J: TRBJ2-7
CDR3: ASRDRQNYGYT; V: TRBV6-1; length: 11; J: TRBJ1-2
CDR3: SARGSGDSYEQY; V: TRBV20-1; length: 12; J: TRBJ2-7
CDR3: ASRTGTGIYEQY; V: TRBV6-1; length: 12; J: TRBJ2-7
CDR3: AIRKTGGSTDTQY; V: TRBV10-3; length: 13; J: TRBJ2-3
CDR3: ASSLDRGTNTGELF; V: TRBV7-9; length: 14; J: TRBJ2-2
CDR3: ASSLFGQNNQPQH; V: TRBV5-4; length: 13; J: TRBJ1-5
CDR3: AWGPGTIRYT; V: TRBV30; length: 10; J: TRBJ1-2
CDR3: SAIVGYSNQPQH; V: TRBV20-1; length: 12; J: TRBJ1-5
CDR3: ASSQLSVPPAGSYNEQF; V: TRBV4-2; length: 17; J: TRBJ2-1
CDR3: SARVSSSGRASDTQY; V: TRBV20-1; length: 15; J: TRBJ2-3
CDR3: ASSLAGGIGELF; V: TRBV12-3/TRBV12-4; length: 12; J: TRBJ2-2
CDR3: ASSSAGKVSGNTIY; V: TRBV28; length: 14; J: TRBJ1-3
CDR3: SAITGRGTGPVSAGANVLT; V: TRBV20-1; length: 19; J: TRBJ2-6
CDR3: ASSQPGGGTDTQY; V: TRBV3-1; length: 13; J: TRBJ2-3
CDR3: ASSLLSEGDLY; V: TRBV5-1; length: 11; J: TRBJ2-4
CDR3: ASSQVGGTSGYNEQF; V: TRBV3-1; length: 15; J: TRBJ2-1
CDR3: ASSLGARGPSGANVLT; V: TRBV11-2; length: 16; J: TRBJ2-6
CDR3: ASSFISGNEQF; V: TRBV7-7; length: 11; J: TRBJ2-1